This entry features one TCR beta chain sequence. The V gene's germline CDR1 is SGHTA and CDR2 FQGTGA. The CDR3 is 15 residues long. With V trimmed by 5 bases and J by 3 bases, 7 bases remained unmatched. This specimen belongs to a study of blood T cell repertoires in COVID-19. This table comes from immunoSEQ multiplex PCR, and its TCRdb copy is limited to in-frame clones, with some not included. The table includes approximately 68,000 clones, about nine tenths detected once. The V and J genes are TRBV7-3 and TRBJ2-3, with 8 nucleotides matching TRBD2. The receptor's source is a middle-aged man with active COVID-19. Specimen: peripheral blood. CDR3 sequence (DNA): TGTGCCAGCAGCCAGACTAGCGCTGAAACAGATACGCAGTATTTT. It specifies CASSQTSAETDTQYF.